What follows are 17 T cell receptor beta chains derived from one specimen sequenced in a study of T-cell reconstitution after alpha-beta-depleted transplantation in children. As it was prepared, the TCRbeta library received unique molecular identifiers. TCRdb itself ran the PCR reads through MiXCR, one entry per CDR3 protein. The profile covers under 75,000 distinct CDR3 sequences, with around 9.9% appearing a single time and less than 15% taken by the ten largest. Sample: PBMCs, taken before TCRalphabeta/CD19-depleted stem cell transplant. The receptors stem from a boy aged 5-17 years with acute myeloid leukemia, due to receive a stem cell transplant.

Ten or more counts support this clonotype. V usage is TRBV28 and J usage is TRBJ2-7, with D possibly TRBD2 on 6 matching bases. CDR3 size: 17 residues. V lost 2 bases to trimming and J lost 2 bases, with 19 bases between them. Germline values: CDR1 MDHEN, CDR2 SYDVKM. The CDR3 coding sequence is TGTGCCAGCAGTTTAGAGAAATGGGGCGGGATTACCTACGAGCAGTACTTC. Protein: CASSLEKWGGITYEQYF.

This clonotype has ten or more counts. V and J are TRBV5-1 and TRBJ1-2; the D gene is possibly TRBD1 (6 bases). Germline V gene sequence: CDR1 SGHRS, CDR2 YFSETQ. Trimming took off 5 bases at V and 4 bases at J, with 18 bases between the two ends. This CDR3 contains 15 residues. CDR3 coding DNA: TGCGCCAGCAGACCGCACACAGGGCCCGGCTATGGCTACACCTTC. Translating it yields CASRPHTGPGYGYTF.

This clonotype was counted ten times or more. The genes are TRBV25-1 and TRBJ2-3; D gene unclear. The CDR3 runs to 12 residues. Germline assignment: CDR1 MGHDK and CDR2 SYGVNS. V was trimmed by 6 bases and J by 2 bases, leaving 6 bases between them. CDR3 sequence: CASRRLTDTQYF. Written as DNA, the CDR3 is TGTGCCAGCAGAAGACTCACAGATACGCAGTATTTT. Drawing the rest from reference TRBV25-1 and TRBJ2-3, the complete variable domain is EADIYQTPRYLVIGTGKKITLECSQTMGHDKMYWYQQDPGMELHLIHYSYGVNSTEKGDLSSESTVSRIRTEHFPLTLESARPSHTSQYLCASRRLTDTQYFGPGTRLTVL.

This clonotype showed up many times. The chain is built from TRBV6-5 and TRBJ2-5; D perhaps matches TRBD2 (6 bases). In germline, CDR1 is MNHEY, CDR2 SVGAGI. The CDR3 runs 18 residues. Trimming shortened V by 2 bases and J by 5 bases, and 24 bases separated the two germline ends. CDR3 protein: CASSYHLPSSEGGETQYF. The DNA for the CDR3 is TGTGCCAGCAGTTACCACCTACCCAGTTCGGAAGGAGGGGAGACCCAGTACTTC.

This clonotype was seen ten or more times. This chain connects TRBV5-4 to TRBJ2-7; possible D gene TRBD2, 5 bases. The CDR3 has 13 amino acids. CDR1 and CDR2 from the germline V gene are SGHNT and YYREEE (reference sequence). Trimming stripped 4 bases from V and 7 bases from J, with 15 bases between. CDR3 sequence: CASSPTDPGEQYF. The CDR3, as DNA: TGTGCCAGCAGCCCAACCGACCCGGGAGAGCAGTACTTC.

This clonotype was found many times. The V call is TRBV7-2, the J call TRBJ2-5; no firm D call. V was clipped by 3 bases and J by 5 bases, with 10 bases between them. Germline-derived CDR1 and CDR2 are SGHTA and FQGNSA. The CDR3 covers 13 residues. Here the CDR3 DNA reads TGTGCCAGCAGCTTGTCCCGGGCGGAGACCCAGTACTTC. Amino acids: CASSLSRAETQYF. The complete variable domain, with remaining parts taken from reference TRBV7-2 and TRBJ2-5, reads GAGVSQSPSNKVTEKGKDVELRCDPISGHTALYWYRQSLGQGLEFLIYFQGNSAPDKSGLPSDRFSAERTGGSVSTLTIQRTQQEDSAVYLCASSLSRAETQYFGPGTRLLVL.

This clonotype was recorded many times. CDR3 bases: TGTGCCAGCAGTATCGGAAGGACCTACGAGCAGTACTTC. It specifies CASSIGRTYEQYF. V usage is TRBV12-3 or TRBV12-4 and J usage is TRBJ2-7; unclear D gene. The CDR3 contains 13 residues. Trimming cost V 5 bases and J 2 bases, with 10 bases left between them.

This clonotype was seen ten or more times. The genes are TRBV20-1 and TRBJ1-1; unclear D gene. The germline CDR1 and CDR2 sequences are DFQATT and SNEGSKA (reference sequence). V was trimmed by 1 base and J by 0 bases, leaving 9 bases between them. The CDR3 length is 14 residues. The CDR3 protein is CSARVNNMNTEAFF. The CDR3 DNA follows: TGCAGTGCTAGAGTTAACAACATGAACACTGAAGCTTTCTTT.

V is TRBV6-5 and J is TRBJ2-1; D could derive from TRBD1 or TRBD2 (5 bases each). In germline, CDR1 is MNHEY, CDR2 SVGAGI. Trimming took 0 bases from V and 1 from J, leaving 7 bases between them. The CDR3 extends over 15 amino acids. CDR3 in amino acids: CASSYSGDSYNEQFF. The CDR3 DNA reads TGTGCCAGCAGTTACTCGGGGGATTCCTACAATGAGCAGTTCTTC.

Ten or more counts support this clonotype. This chain uses TRBV29-1 with TRBJ2-5; perhaps D is TRBD1 or TRBD2 (6 bases each). The CDR3 has 10 amino acids. Germline-derived CDR1 and CDR2 are SQVTM and ANQGSEA. CDR3 region: CTGGGETQYF. The CDR3 region has the DNA TGCACCGGAGGGGGAGAGACCCAGTACTTC.

This clonotype was seen many times. The rearrangement joins TRBV4-1 to TRBJ2-5, with D tentatively TRBD1 (5 bases). Germline-derived CDR1 and CDR2 are MGHRA and YSYEKL. This CDR3 is 15 amino acids long. Trimming cost V 0 bases and J 2 bases, with 10 bases left between them. DNA for the CDR3: TGCGCCAGCAGCCAAGATGCGACAGTTCAAGAGACCCAGTACTTC. The encoded protein is CASSQDATVQETQYF.

This clonotype was counted many times. The chain links TRBV3-1 to TRBJ2-2, with D maybe TRBD1 (6 bases). Trimming took 1 base from V and 0 from J, leaving 9 bases between them. The CDR3 sequence is 16 residues long. Looked up from germline, CDR1 is LGHDT and CDR2 is YNNKEL (reference sequence). This CDR3 reads CASSQVPGANTGELFF. CDR3 DNA: TGTGCCAGCAGCCAAGTTCCAGGGGCGAACACCGGGGAGCTGTTTTTT.

This clonotype was seen at least ten times. The chain couples TRBV11-2 to TRBJ2-7; 7 bases are shared with TRBD2. Germline V gene lookup returns CDR1 SGHAT and CDR2 FQNNGV. The trim removed 3 bases at V and 4 bases at J, leaving 3 bases unmatched. The CDR3 totals 13 residues. This CDR3 is CASSFPSGYEQYF. CDR3 in DNA: TGTGCCAGCAGCTTCCCTAGCGGTTACGAGCAGTACTTC.

This clonotype has a count of ten or more. The J gene is TRBJ1-4, the V gene TRBV5-6; TRBD1 aligns across 9 bases. The junction had 9 bases not matched to a gene; V was cut back by 4 bases and J by 8 bases. Germline CDR1 is SGHDT and CDR2 is YYEEEE. The CDR3 sequence is 15 residues long. This chain's CDR3 is CASSARDRDREKLFF. As DNA, the CDR3 is TGTGCCAGCAGCGCCAGGGACAGGGATAGAGAAAAACTGTTTTTT.

CDR3 residues: CASRNAGTSAYNEQFF. The CDR3 DNA sequence: TGTGCCAGCAGAAACGCCGGGACTAGCGCATACAATGAGCAGTTCTTC. The chain is built from TRBV6-2 or TRBV6-3 and TRBJ2-1; 10 bases are a match to TRBD2. With V trimmed by 6 bases and J by 4 bases, 9 bases remained unmatched. Germline CDR1 reads MNHEY; CDR2 reads SVGEGT. The CDR3 has 16 amino acids.

This clonotype appeared many times. The rearrangement uses TRBV12-3 or TRBV12-4 and TRBJ2-5, with 10 positions matching TRBD1. This CDR3 has 16 amino acids. The ends lost 4 bases at V and 2 bases at J; junction bases unmatched: 7. As DNA, the CDR3 is TGTGCCAGCAGTTATTCCGGGACAGGGGCACAAGAGACCCAGTACTTC. This codes for CASSYSGTGAQETQYF.

Many counts were recorded for this clonotype. This chain links TRBV9 with TRBJ2-1, with TRBD2 matching 10 bases. Unmatched junction bases numbered 4, after V lost 3 bases and J lost 10 bases. CDR3 length: 13 amino acids. CDR1 is SGDLS, CDR2 YYNGEE, per germline. DNA of the CDR3: TGTGCCAGCAGCGGAACGACTAGCGGGGAGCAGTTCTTC. It specifies CASSGTTSGEQFF.